The entry below gives a single TCR beta chain sequence along with its context. Its target is not known. The CDR3 is made up of 11 amino acids. Germline CDR1 and CDR2: SGHRS and YFSETQ. V was cut by 4 bases and J by 4 bases, with 3 bases left in between. This table comes from immunoSEQ multiplex PCR, and its TCRdb copy is limited to in-frame clones, with some not included. This sample has roughly 120,000 clones; 70% to 90% occur once, and the top ten carry around 15%. This sample was taken from a study of T cell responses to AZD1222 COVID-19 vaccine. Study-level points and caveats: No repertoire was sampled before or during the peak T cell response, only after it.

V is TRBV5-1 and J is TRBJ1-3; D unclear. The origin of this receptor is an adult who received the AZD1222 COVID-19 vaccine. Material: peripheral blood, obtained 28 days after the second AZD1222 dose. Here the CDR3 DNA reads TGCGCCAGCAGCAGGGGAAACACCATATATTTT. Encoded protein: CASSRGNTIYF.